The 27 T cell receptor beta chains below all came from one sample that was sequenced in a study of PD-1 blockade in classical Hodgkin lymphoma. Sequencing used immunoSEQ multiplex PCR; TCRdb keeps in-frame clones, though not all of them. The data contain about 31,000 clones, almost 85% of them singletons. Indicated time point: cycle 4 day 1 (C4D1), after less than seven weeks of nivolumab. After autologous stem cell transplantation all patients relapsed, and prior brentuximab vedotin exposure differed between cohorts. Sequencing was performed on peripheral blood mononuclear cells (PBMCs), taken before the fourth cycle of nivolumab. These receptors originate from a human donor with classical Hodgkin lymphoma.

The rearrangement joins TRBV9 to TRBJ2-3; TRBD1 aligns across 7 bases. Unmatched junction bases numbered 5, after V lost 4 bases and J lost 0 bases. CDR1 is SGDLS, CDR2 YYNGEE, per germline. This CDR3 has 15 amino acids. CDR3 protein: CASSLEGASTDTQYF. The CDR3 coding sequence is TGTGCCAGCAGCCTAGAGGGGGCTAGCACAGATACGCAGTATTTT.

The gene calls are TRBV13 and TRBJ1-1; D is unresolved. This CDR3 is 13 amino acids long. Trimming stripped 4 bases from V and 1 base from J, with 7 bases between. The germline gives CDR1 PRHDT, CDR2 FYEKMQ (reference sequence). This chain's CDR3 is CASSSAANTEAFF. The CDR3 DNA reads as TGTGCCAGCAGCTCAGCAGCGAACACTGAAGCTTTCTTT.

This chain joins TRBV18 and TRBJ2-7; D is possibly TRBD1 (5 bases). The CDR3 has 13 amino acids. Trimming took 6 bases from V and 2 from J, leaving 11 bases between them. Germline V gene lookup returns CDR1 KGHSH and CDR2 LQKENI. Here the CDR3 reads CASSLQVAYEQYF. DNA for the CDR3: TGTGCCAGCTCCCTACAGGTGGCCTACGAGCAGTACTTC.

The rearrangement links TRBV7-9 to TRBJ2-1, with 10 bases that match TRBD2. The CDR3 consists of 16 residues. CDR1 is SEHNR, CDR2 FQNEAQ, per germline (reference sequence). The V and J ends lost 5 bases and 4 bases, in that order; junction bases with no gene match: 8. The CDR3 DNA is TGTGCCAGCAGCGGCATGGCTAGCGGGGGATACAATGAGCAGTTCTTC. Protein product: CASSGMASGGYNEQFF.

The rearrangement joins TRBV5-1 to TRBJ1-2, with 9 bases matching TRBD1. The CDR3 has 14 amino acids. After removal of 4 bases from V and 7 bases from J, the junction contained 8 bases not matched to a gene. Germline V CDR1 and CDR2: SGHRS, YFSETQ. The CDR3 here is CASSMDRGYGGYTF. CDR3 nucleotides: TGCGCCAGCAGCATGGACAGGGGCTACGGTGGCTACACCTTC.

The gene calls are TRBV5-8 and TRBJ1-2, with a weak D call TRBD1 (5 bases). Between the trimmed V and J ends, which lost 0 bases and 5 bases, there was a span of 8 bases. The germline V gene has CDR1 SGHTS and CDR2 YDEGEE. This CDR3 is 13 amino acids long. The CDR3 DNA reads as TGTGCCAGCAGCTTGGGGGGGTTTTATGGCTACACCTTC. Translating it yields CASSLGGFYGYTF.

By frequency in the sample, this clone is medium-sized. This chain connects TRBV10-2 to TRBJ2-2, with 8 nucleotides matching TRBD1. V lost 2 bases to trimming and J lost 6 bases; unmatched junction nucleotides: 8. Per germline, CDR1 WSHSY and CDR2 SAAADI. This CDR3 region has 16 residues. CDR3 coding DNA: TGCGCCAGCAGTGAGAAGTTGAGACAGGGGCCCGGGGAGCTGTTTTTT. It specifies CASSEKLRQGPGELFF.

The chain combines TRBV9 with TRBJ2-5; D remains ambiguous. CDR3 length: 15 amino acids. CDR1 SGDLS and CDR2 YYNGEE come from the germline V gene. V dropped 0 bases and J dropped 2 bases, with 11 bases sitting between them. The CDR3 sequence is CASSVVVLGQETQYF. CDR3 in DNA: TGTGCCAGCAGCGTAGTCGTGTTAGGGCAAGAGACCCAGTACTTC. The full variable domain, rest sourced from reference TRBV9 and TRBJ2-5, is DSGVTQTPKHLITATGQRVTLRCSPRSGDLSVYWYQQSLDQGLQFLIQYYNGEERAKGNILERFSAQQFPDLHSELNLSSLELGDSALYFCASSVVVLGQETQYFGPGTRLLVL.

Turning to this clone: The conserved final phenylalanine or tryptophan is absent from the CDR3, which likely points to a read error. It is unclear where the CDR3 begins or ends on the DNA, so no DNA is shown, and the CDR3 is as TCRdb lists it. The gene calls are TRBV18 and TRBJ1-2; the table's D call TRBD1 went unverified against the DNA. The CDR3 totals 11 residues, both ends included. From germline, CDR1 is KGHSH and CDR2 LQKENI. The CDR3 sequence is CASSPQLQARS.

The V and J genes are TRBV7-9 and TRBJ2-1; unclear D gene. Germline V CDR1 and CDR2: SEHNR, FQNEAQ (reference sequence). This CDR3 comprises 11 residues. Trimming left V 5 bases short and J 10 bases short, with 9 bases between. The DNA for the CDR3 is TGTGCCAGCAGCCCCCTCCTAGAGCAGTTCTTC. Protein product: CASSPLLEQFF. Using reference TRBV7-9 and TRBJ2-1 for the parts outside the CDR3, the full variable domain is DTGVSQNPRHKITKRGQNVTFRCDPISEHNRLYWYRQTLGQGPEFLTYFQNEAQLEKSRLLSDRFSAERPKGSFSTLEIQRTEQGDSAMYLCASSPLLEQFFGPGTRLTVL.

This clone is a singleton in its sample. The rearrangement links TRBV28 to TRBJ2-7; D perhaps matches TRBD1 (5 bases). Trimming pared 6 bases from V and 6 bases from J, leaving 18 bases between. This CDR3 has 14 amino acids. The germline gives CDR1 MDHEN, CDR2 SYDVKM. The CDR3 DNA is TGTGCCAGCAGCCACGACAGAGCCGGTTCCGAGCAGTACTTC. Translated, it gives CASSHDRAGSEQYF.

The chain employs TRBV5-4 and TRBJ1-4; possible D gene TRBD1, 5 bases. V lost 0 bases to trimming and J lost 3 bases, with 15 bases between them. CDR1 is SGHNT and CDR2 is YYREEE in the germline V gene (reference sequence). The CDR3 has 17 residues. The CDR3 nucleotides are TGTGCCAGCAGCTTGGCTCGCGGGACCCTGTCTAATGAAAAACTGTTTTTT. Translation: CASSLARGTLSNEKLFF.

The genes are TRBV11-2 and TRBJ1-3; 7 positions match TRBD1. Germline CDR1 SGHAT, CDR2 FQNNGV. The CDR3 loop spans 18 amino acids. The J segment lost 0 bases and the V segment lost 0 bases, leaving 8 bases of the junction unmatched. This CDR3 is CASSLDSPAGGSGNTIYF. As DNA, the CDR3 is TGTGCCAGCAGCTTAGATTCCCCCGCAGGGGGCTCTGGAAACACCATATATTTT.

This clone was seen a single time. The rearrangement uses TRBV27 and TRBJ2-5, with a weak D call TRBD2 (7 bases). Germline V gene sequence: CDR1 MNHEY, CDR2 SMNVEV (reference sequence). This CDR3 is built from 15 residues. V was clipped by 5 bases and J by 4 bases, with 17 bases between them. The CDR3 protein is CASSHTLGGRETQYF. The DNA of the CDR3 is TGTGCCAGCAGTCACACCCTGGGGGGGCGAGAGACCCAGTACTTC.

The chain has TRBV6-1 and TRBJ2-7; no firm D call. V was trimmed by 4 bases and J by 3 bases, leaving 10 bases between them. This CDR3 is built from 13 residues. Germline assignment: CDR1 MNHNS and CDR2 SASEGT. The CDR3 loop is CASSGLPHYEQYF. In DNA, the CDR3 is TGTGCCAGCAGTGGACTCCCTCACTACGAGCAGTACTTC.

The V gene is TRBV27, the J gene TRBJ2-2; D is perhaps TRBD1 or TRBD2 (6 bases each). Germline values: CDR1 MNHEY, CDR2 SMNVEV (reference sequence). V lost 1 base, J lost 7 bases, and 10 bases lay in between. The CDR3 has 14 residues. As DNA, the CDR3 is TGTGCCAGCAGTTTATGGGGGGCCGTCGGGGAGCTGTTTTTT. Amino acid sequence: CASSLWGAVGELFF.

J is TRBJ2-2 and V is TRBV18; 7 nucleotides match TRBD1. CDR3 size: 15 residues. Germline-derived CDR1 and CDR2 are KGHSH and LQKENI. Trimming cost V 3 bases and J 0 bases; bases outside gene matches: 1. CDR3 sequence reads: CASSPGQSNTGELFF. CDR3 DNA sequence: TGTGCCAGCTCACCGGGACAGTCGAACACCGGGGAGCTGTTTTTT.

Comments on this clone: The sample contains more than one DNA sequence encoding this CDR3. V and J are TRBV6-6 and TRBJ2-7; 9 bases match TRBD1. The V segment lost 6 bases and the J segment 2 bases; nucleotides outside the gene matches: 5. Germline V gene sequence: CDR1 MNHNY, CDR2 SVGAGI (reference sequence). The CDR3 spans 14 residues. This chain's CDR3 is CASRPGQGAYEQYF. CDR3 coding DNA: TGTGCCAGCAGACCGGGACAGGGCGCCTACGAGCAGTACTTC.

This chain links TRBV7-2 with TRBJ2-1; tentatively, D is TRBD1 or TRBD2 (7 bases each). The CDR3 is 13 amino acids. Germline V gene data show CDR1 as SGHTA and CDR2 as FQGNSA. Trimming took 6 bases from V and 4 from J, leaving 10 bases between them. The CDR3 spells CASRQGGYNEQFF. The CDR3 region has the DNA TGTGCCAGCAGGCAGGGGGGGTACAATGAGCAGTTCTTC.

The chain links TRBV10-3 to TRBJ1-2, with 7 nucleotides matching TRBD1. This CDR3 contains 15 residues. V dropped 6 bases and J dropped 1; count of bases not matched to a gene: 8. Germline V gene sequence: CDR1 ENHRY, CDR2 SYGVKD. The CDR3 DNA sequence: TGTGCCATCAGCCCGGGACAGAACGTTAACTATGGCTACACCTTC. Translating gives CAISPGQNVNYGYTF.

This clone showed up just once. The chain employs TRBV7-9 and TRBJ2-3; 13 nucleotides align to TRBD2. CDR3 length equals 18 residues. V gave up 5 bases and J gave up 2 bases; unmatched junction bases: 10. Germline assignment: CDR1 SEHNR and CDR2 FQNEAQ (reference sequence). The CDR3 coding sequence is TGTGCCAGCAGCCCGGGACTAGCGGGGAGAATATACACAGATACGCAGTATTTT. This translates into CASSPGLAGRIYTDTQYF.

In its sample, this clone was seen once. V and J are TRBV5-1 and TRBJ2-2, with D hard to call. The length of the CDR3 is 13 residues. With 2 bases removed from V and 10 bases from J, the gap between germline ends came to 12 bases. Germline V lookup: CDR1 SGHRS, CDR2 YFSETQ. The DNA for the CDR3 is TGCGCCAGCAGCTTTTCGCCCCCGTCGGAGCTGTTTTTT. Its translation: CASSFSPPSELFF.

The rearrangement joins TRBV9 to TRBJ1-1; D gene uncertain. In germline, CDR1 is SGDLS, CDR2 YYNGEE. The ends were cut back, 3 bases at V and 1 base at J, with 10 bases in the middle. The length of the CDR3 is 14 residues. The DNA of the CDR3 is TGTGCCAGCAGCGAGGAGGGCAGGAACACTGAAGCTTTCTTT. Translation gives CASSEEGRNTEAFF.

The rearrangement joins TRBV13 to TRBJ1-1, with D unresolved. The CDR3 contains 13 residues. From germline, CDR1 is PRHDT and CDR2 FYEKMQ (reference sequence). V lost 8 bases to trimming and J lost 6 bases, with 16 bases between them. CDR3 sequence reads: CASRPGFVAEAFF. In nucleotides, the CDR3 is TGTGCCAGCCGACCCGGGTTCGTCGCTGAAGCTTTCTTT.

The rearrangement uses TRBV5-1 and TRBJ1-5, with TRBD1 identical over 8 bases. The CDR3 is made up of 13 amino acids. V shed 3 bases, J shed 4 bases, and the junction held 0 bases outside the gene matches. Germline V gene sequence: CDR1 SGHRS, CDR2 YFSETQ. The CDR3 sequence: CASSWTGNQPQHF. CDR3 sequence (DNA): TGCGCCAGCAGCTGGACAGGGAATCAGCCCCAGCATTTT.

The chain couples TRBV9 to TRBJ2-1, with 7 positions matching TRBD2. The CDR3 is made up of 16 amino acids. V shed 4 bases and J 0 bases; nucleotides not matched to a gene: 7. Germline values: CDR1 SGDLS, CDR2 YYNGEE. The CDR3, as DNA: TGTGCCAGCAGCCCCAGAGCGGGGAGCTCCTACAATGAGCAGTTCTTC. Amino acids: CASSPRAGSSYNEQFF.

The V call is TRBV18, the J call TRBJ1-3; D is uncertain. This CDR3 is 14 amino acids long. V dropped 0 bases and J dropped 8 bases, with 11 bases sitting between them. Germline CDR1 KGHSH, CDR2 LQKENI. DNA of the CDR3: TGTGCCAGCTCACCACCGACATCAAGGGACACCATATATTTT. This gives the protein CASSPPTSRDTIYF.